The T cell receptor beta chain under discussion was sequenced for a study of blood T cells in healthy people across ages. General study points: Whereas aged donors had fewer naive CD4+ cells, long-lived donors had more of them and higher diversity.

Then a second PCR, running about 6 to 12 cycles, was carried out with a sample-barcoded 5' primer and a J-beta primer mix. TCRdb processed the 5' RACE reads anew with MiXCR; each CDR3 protein has one entry. Among approximately 1.5 million distinct CDR3 sequences listed, approximately 42% were seen once. Trimming removed 3 bases from V and 1 base from J, with 7 bases in between. CDR1 is DFQATT, CDR2 SNEGSKA, per germline (reference sequence). The CDR3 extends over 13 amino acids. As concerns this clonotype: Antigen unknown.

This chain uses TRBV20-1 with TRBJ2-1; D remains ambiguous. The TCR was taken from a woman aged 18-35 years in good health. Sequenced sample: blood. The CDR3 bases are TGCAGTGCTAGCTGGAGTTCCTACAATGAGCAGTTCTTC. Translation gives CSASWSSYNEQFF.